This TCR beta chain was captured in a study of lymphopenia after photon versus proton radiotherapy. Sequenced by immunoSEQ multiplex PCR; TCRdb stores in-frame clones only, minus some. The profile shows 30,000 to 35,000 clones, 89% of them singletons. Whole-study findings and limits: Photon-treated patients lost naive T cells and TCR diversity; proton-treated stayed stable. Post-nadir diversity loss with photons came from oligoclonal expansion, particularly CD8+ Temra cells.

Comments on this clone: Antigen: not known.

The V and J ends lost 6 bases and 1 base respectively, with 7 bases between them. Germline assignment: CDR1 MNHEY and CDR2 SMNVEV (reference sequence). The CDR3 totals 13 residues. The chain has TRBV27 and TRBJ1-5; no reliable D call. This sequence was found in a woman in her 70s with pancreatic cancer. Some clones in this sample may be carry-over from other donors' samples. The sample was peripheral blood, taken from a patient treated with proton-based radiotherapy. Here the CDR3 DNA reads TGTGCCAGCAGGTTGGGGAGCAATCAGCCCCAGCATTTT. Translating gives CASRLGSNQPQHF.